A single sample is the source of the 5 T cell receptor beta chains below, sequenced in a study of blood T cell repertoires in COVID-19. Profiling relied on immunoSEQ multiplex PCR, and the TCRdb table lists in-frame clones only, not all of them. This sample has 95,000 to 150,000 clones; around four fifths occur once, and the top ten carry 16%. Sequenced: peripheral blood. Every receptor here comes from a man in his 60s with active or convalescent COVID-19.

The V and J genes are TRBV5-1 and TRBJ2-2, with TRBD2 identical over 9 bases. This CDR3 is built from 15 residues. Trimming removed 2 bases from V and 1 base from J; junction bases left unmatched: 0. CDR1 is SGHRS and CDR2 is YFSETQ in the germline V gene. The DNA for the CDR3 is TGCGCCAGCAGCTTAGCGGGAGGGAACACCGGGGAGCTGTTTTTT. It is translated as CASSLAGGNTGELFF.

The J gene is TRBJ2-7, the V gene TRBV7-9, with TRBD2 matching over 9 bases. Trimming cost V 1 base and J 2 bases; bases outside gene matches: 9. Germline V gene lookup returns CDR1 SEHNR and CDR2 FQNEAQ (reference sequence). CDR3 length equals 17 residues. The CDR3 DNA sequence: TGTGCCAGCAGCTTAGGATCGGCTAGCGGGACTACCTACGAGCAGTACTTC. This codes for CASSLGSASGTTYEQYF.

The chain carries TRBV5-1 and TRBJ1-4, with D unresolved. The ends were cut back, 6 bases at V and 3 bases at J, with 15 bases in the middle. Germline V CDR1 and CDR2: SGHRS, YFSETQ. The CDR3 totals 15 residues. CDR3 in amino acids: CASTETGSPNEKLFF. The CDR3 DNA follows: TGCGCCAGCACGGAGACGGGGTCCCCTAATGAAAAACTGTTTTTT. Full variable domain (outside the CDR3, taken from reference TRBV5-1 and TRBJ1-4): KAGVTQTPRYLIKTRGQQVTLSCSPISGHRSVSWYQQTPGQGLQFLFEYFSETQRNKGNFPGRFSGRQFSNSRSEMNVSTLELGDSALYLCASTETGSPNEKLFFGSGTQLSVL.

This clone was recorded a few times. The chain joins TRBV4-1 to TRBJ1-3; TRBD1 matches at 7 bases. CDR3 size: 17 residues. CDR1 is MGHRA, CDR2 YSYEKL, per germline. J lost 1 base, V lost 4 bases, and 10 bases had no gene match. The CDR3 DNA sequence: TGCGCCAGCAGCCCATCCCCGACAGGGTCATCTGGAAACACCATATATTTT. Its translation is CASSPSPTGSSGNTIYF.

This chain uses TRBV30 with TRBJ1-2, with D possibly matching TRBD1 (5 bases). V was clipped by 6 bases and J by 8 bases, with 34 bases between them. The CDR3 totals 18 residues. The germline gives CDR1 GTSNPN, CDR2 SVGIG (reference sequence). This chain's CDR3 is CACRTIFSGPQGRKGYTF. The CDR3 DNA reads TGTGCCTGTCGGACCATATTCTCCGGCCCCCAGGGTCGGAAGGGCTACACCTTC. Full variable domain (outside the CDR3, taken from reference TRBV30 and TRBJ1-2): SQTIHQWPATLVQPVGSPLSLECTVEGTSNPNLYWYRQAAGRGLQLLFYSVGIGQISSEVPQNLSASRPQDRQFILSSKKLLLSDSGFYLCACRTIFSGPQGRKGYTFGSGTRLTVV.